Following are 10 T cell receptor beta chains from one sample sequenced in a study of long-term antiretroviral therapy in people with HIV. An immunoSEQ assay, version v3.0, was performed at survey level. Measured with immunoSEQ multiplex PCR; TCRdb has only the in-frame clones, and not every one. This sample has about 18,000 clones, with about four fifths found just once. Sample: unsorted PBMCs, taken 0.3 years after starting antiretroviral therapy. Source of these receptors: a woman between 45 and 65 years old with HIV.

The rearrangement joins TRBV27 to TRBJ2-7, with D perhaps matching TRBD1 or TRBD2 (6 bases each). The germline V gene has CDR1 MNHEY and CDR2 SMNVEV (reference sequence). This CDR3 has 14 amino acids. V lost 5 bases to trimming and J lost 6 bases, with 17 bases between them. CDR3 DNA: TGTGCCAGCAGTCTCACTCCTGGGGGGCGCGAGCAGTACGTC. It translates to CASSLTPGGREQYV.

This clone was observed a few times. The chain has TRBV19 and TRBJ1-6; D unclear. The CDR3 is 14 amino acids. Germline assignment: CDR1 LNHDA and CDR2 SQIVND (reference sequence). V was cut by 3 bases and J by 3 bases, with 6 bases left in between. The CDR3 DNA follows: TGTGCCAGTAGTATGAGTCGCTATAATTCACCCCTCCACTTT. Protein product: CASSMSRYNSPLHF.

The chain is built from TRBV4-2 and TRBJ2-3; D perhaps matches TRBD2 (7 bases). CDR3 size: 14 residues. Germline lookup yields CDR1 LGHNA and CDR2 YNFKEQ. V lost 4 bases, J lost 4 bases, and 12 bases lay in between. CDR3: CASSPGGPPDTQYF. The CDR3 DNA is TGTGCCAGCAGCCCCGGGGGGCCCCCAGATACGCAGTATTTT.

V usage is TRBV7-2 and J usage is TRBJ2-5, with 13 bases that match TRBD2. This CDR3 spans 16 amino acids. Germline-derived CDR1 and CDR2 are SGHTA and FQGNSA. V gave up 5 bases and J gave up 4 bases; unmatched junction bases: 7. In nucleotides, the CDR3 is TGTGCCAGCAGCACCCGACTAGCGGGGGGCGGAGAGACCCAGTACTTC. This codes for CASSTRLAGGGETQYF.

This clone was seen a single time. The chain has TRBV2 and TRBJ1-1, with D uncertain. V was shortened by 5 bases and J by 2 bases, with 9 bases between the two germline ends. The CDR3 has 13 amino acids. The germline gives CDR1 SNHLY, CDR2 FYNNEI. As DNA, the CDR3 is TGTGCCAGCAGTTCCGGTCCCAACACTGAAGCTTTCTTT. Translated: CASSSGPNTEAFF. Together with reference TRBV2 and TRBJ1-1, the CDR3 gives the full variable domain: EPEVTQTPSHQVTQMGQEVILRCVPISNHLYFYWYRQILGQKVEFLVSFYNNEISEKSEIFDDQFSVERPDGSNFTLKIRSTKLEDSAMYFCASSSGPNTEAFFGQGTRLTVV.

The chain uses TRBV13 and TRBJ1-5; D unclear. CDR1 is PRHDT, CDR2 FYEKMQ, per germline (reference sequence). The CDR3 runs to 15 residues. V was cut by 5 bases and J by 4 bases, with 15 bases left in between. The CDR3 loop reads CASSGGSDPNQPQHF. The CDR3 coding sequence is TGTGCCAGCAGCGGTGGATCAGATCCTAATCAGCCCCAGCATTTT.

V is TRBV19 and J is TRBJ2-3; D remains ambiguous. The V gene lost 5 bases and the J gene lost 4 bases, with 7 bases spanning the gap. The CDR3 totals 12 residues. Germline values: CDR1 LNHDA, CDR2 SQIVND (reference sequence). In DNA, the CDR3 is TGTGCCAGTAGTCAGGCGGCAGATACGCAGTATTTT. This codes for CASSQAADTQYF.

In this sample, this clone turned up a few times. CDR3 sequence: CASSLDSNTEAFF. CDR3 coding DNA: TGTGCCAGCAGCTTAGATTCCAACACTGAAGCTTTCTTT. The J gene is TRBJ1-1, the V gene TRBV7-8; D uncertain. The CDR3 is made up of 13 amino acids. Trimming removed 1 base from V and 2 bases from J, with 5 bases in between. CDR1 is SGHVS and CDR2 is FQNEAQ in the germline V gene.

The V and J genes are TRBV29-1 and TRBJ1-1; D might be TRBD1 (5 bases). Looked up from germline, CDR1 is SQVTM and CDR2 is ANQGSEA. The CDR3 length is 11 residues. The V and J ends lost 7 bases and 3 bases respectively, with 9 bases between them. The CDR3 coding sequence is TGCAGCGCTGTGGGACACACTGAAGCTTTCTTT. As protein: CSAVGHTEAFF.

The V and J genes are TRBV7-9 and TRBJ2-3, with TRBD1 matching 7 bases. Germline V gene sequence: CDR1 SEHNR, CDR2 FQNEAQ (reference sequence). The ends lost 6 bases at V and 4 bases at J; junction bases unmatched: 10. The CDR3 runs 15 residues. The CDR3 DNA reads as TGTGCCAGCAGTTATACCGGGACAGATTCAGATACGCAGTATTTT. Translating gives CASSYTGTDSDTQYF. The complete variable domain, with remaining parts taken from reference TRBV7-9 and TRBJ2-3, reads DTGVSQNPRHKITKRGQNVTFRCDPISEHNRLYWYRQTLGQGPEFLTYFQNEAQLEKSRLLSDRFSAERPKGSFSTLEIQRTEQGDSAMYLCASSYTGTDSDTQYFGPGTRLTVL.